These 16 T cell receptor beta chains were all obtained from the same sample, sequenced in a study of beta chain features in type 1 diabetes. The investigators reverse transcribed all of the isolated RNA, so they sequenced expressed TCRB transcripts. The method was immunoSEQ multiplex PCR; TCRdb's version includes in-frame clones alone and lacks a portion of them. The table lists hundreds of thousands of clones, under 70% of them singletons, with about 0.051% in the top ten. The sample was naive CD4+ T cells from blood. The receptors originated from a man aged 25 to 40 in good health.

This rearrangement joins TRBV28 to TRBJ2-6; the D gene could be TRBD1 or TRBD2 (5 bases each). Trimming shortened V by 3 bases and J by 2 bases, and 8 bases separated the two germline ends. The CDR3 covers 15 residues. Germline CDR1 and CDR2: MDHEN and SYDVKM. CDR3 sequence (DNA): TGTGCCAGCAGTTTGCGAGGGGCTGGGGCCAACGTCCTGACTTTC. It is translated as CASSLRGAGANVLTF.

This sequence joins TRBV2 and TRBJ2-3, with a tentative D call TRBD2 (5 bases). Germline CDR1 reads SNHLY; CDR2 reads FYNNEI. CDR3 length: 13 residues. V lost 6 bases and J 3 bases, leaving 10 bases between the germline ends. The DNA of the CDR3 is TGTGCCAGCAGGAGAGGGAGTACAGATACGCAGTATTTT. It encodes CASRRGSTDTQYF.

This clone was counted a single time. The chain uses TRBV7-6 and TRBJ2-7; a possible D gene is TRBD1 (5 bases). V lost 1 base and J 0 bases, leaving 10 bases between the germline ends. The CDR3 covers 15 residues. The germline CDR1 and CDR2 sequences are SGHVS and FNYEAQ. CDR3 region: CASSLVSDSSYEQYF. In nucleotides, the CDR3 is TGTGCCAGCAGCTTAGTGTCTGACAGCTCCTACGAGCAGTACTTC.

V gene TRBV6-1 combines with J gene TRBJ2-7; the D is unclear. This CDR3 region has 13 residues. Trimming took off 5 bases at V and 0 bases at J, with 8 bases between the two ends. Germline assignment: CDR1 MNHNS and CDR2 SASEGT. The CDR3, as DNA: TGTGCCAGCAGTTCGGAAGGCTCCTACGAGCAGTACTTC. This encodes CASSSEGSYEQYF.

V and J are TRBV30 and TRBJ2-1, with 7 bases identical to TRBD1. The CDR3 spans 16 residues. Germline V gives CDR1 GTSNPN, CDR2 SVGIG (reference sequence). V gave up 0 bases and J gave up 6 bases; unmatched junction bases: 11. This CDR3 reads CAWSVSRTGFVNEQFF. In DNA, the CDR3 is TGTGCCTGGAGTGTAAGTAGGACAGGATTTGTCAATGAGCAGTTCTTC.

This sequence joins TRBV7-9 and TRBJ2-5; D is possibly TRBD2 (6 bases). The CDR3 runs to 17 residues. Germline assignment: CDR1 SEHNR and CDR2 FQNEAQ (reference sequence). Trimming took 4 bases from V and 7 from J, leaving 25 bases between them. The CDR3 protein is CASSYRRLEGRFGTQYF. CDR3 nucleotide sequence: TGTGCCAGCAGCTACCGTCGGTTGGAGGGACGGTTTGGGACCCAGTACTTC.

This chain links TRBV30 with TRBJ1-6, with D hard to call. V lost 2 bases to trimming and J lost 7 bases, with 3 bases between them. Germline CDR1 GTSNPN, CDR2 SVGIG (reference sequence). CDR3 length: 11 residues. Here the CDR3 DNA reads TGTGCCTGGAGTACAAATTCACCCCTCCACTTT. Translation: CAWSTNSPLHF.

The CDR3 DNA sequence: TGTGCCAGCAGCTTAGCGGTTAGCGGGAGGGATACGCAGTATTTT. Protein product: CASSLAVSGRDTQYF. The chain couples TRBV7-2 to TRBJ2-3; 10 bases align to TRBD2. The CDR3 is made up of 15 amino acids. CDR1 and CDR2 from the germline V gene are SGHTA and FQGNSA. J gave up 6 bases and V 0 bases, and 3 bases lay outside the gene matches.

V usage is TRBV7-2 and J usage is TRBJ2-1; D is uncertain. V gave up 1 base and J gave up 4 bases, with 14 bases separating them. The length of the CDR3 is 16 residues. Germline CDR1 reads SGHTA; CDR2 reads FQGNSA. The CDR3 DNA reads TGTGCCAGCAGCTTAGGTTTTTCCGTCCCGTACAATGAGCAGTTCTTC. This gives the protein CASSLGFSVPYNEQFF.

This clone was seen a handful of times. The chain joins TRBV7-2 to TRBJ1-2; D unclear. V was shortened by 8 bases and J by 4 bases, with 17 bases between the two germline ends. In germline, CDR1 is SGHTA, CDR2 FQGNSA. The CDR3 has 14 residues. CDR3 sequence reads: CASLVTEQLYGYTF. CDR3 in DNA: TGTGCCAGCCTGGTTACCGAACAGCTCTATGGCTACACCTTC.

CDR3 coding DNA: TGTGCCAGCAGCTTGGACAGGCCGGCGGGTGGGGCCAACGTCCTGACTTTC. Encoded protein: CASSLDRPAGGANVLTF. This chain uses TRBV7-2 with TRBJ2-6; 7 bases agree with TRBD1. J gave up 3 bases and V 3 bases, and 8 bases lay outside the gene matches. This CDR3 comprises 17 residues. CDR1 is SGHTA, CDR2 FQGNSA, per germline.

J is TRBJ2-5 and V is TRBV29-1; D possibly corresponds to TRBD2 (6 bases). CDR1 and CDR2 from the germline V gene are SQVTM and ANQGSEA. The CDR3 consists of 13 residues. The V end was cut by 2 bases, the J end by 5 bases, with 12 bases between. The CDR3 region has the DNA TGCAGCGTTGAACAGGCGGGGACGGAGACCCAGTACTTC. Translating it yields CSVEQAGTETQYF.

V and J are TRBV29-1 and TRBJ2-1, with a tentative D call TRBD2 (6 bases). The CDR3 is made up of 14 amino acids. V was cut by 8 bases and J by 5 bases, with 19 bases left in between. CDR1 and CDR2 (germline): SQVTM, ANQGSEA. CDR3: CSPPGVGTDNEQFF. In DNA form, the CDR3 reads TGCAGCCCCCCGGGGGTCGGAACGGACAATGAGCAGTTCTTC.

The rearrangement uses TRBV6-5 and TRBJ1-2; 7 nucleotides agree with TRBD1. J gave up 6 bases and V 5 bases, and 6 bases lay outside the gene matches. Germline V gene sequence: CDR1 MNHEY, CDR2 SVGAGI. The CDR3 sequence is 13 residues long. Here the CDR3 reads CASSGRGLDGYTF. The CDR3 coding sequence is TGTGCCAGCAGTGGCAGGGGGTTGGATGGCTACACCTTC.

The chain couples TRBV12-5 to TRBJ2-2; 9 nucleotides align to TRBD1. The junction had 15 bases not matched to a gene; V was cut back by 4 bases and J by 0 bases. In germline, CDR1 is LGHNT, CDR2 FRNRAP. There are 20 residues in the CDR3. For the CDR3, the DNA is TGTGCTAGTGGTTCCCCGTTTATAGGACAGGGGAACCCGAACACCGGGGAGCTGTTTTTT. This codes for CASGSPFIGQGNPNTGELFF.

The chain has TRBV5-4 and TRBJ2-2; D perhaps matches TRBD1 (6 bases). V was pared by 5 bases and J by 0 bases, with 8 bases between. This CDR3 has 14 residues. CDR1 and CDR2 from the germline V gene are SGHNT and YYREEE (reference sequence). The CDR3 spells CASRQGPNTGELFF. In DNA form, the CDR3 reads TGTGCCAGCAGGCAGGGGCCGAACACCGGGGAGCTGTTTTTT.